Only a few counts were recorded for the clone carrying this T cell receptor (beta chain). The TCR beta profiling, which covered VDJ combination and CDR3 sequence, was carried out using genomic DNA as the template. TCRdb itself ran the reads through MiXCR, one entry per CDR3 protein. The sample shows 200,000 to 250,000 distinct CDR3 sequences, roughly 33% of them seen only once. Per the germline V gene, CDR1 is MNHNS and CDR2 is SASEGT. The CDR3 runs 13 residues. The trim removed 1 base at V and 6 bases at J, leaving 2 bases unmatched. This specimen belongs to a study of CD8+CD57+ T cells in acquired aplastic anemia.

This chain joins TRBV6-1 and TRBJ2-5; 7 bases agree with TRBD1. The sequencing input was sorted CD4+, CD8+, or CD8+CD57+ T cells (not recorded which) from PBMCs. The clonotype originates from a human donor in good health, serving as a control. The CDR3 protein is CASSEDRGQTQYF. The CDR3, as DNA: TGTGCCAGCAGTGAAGACAGGGGACAGACCCAGTACTTC.